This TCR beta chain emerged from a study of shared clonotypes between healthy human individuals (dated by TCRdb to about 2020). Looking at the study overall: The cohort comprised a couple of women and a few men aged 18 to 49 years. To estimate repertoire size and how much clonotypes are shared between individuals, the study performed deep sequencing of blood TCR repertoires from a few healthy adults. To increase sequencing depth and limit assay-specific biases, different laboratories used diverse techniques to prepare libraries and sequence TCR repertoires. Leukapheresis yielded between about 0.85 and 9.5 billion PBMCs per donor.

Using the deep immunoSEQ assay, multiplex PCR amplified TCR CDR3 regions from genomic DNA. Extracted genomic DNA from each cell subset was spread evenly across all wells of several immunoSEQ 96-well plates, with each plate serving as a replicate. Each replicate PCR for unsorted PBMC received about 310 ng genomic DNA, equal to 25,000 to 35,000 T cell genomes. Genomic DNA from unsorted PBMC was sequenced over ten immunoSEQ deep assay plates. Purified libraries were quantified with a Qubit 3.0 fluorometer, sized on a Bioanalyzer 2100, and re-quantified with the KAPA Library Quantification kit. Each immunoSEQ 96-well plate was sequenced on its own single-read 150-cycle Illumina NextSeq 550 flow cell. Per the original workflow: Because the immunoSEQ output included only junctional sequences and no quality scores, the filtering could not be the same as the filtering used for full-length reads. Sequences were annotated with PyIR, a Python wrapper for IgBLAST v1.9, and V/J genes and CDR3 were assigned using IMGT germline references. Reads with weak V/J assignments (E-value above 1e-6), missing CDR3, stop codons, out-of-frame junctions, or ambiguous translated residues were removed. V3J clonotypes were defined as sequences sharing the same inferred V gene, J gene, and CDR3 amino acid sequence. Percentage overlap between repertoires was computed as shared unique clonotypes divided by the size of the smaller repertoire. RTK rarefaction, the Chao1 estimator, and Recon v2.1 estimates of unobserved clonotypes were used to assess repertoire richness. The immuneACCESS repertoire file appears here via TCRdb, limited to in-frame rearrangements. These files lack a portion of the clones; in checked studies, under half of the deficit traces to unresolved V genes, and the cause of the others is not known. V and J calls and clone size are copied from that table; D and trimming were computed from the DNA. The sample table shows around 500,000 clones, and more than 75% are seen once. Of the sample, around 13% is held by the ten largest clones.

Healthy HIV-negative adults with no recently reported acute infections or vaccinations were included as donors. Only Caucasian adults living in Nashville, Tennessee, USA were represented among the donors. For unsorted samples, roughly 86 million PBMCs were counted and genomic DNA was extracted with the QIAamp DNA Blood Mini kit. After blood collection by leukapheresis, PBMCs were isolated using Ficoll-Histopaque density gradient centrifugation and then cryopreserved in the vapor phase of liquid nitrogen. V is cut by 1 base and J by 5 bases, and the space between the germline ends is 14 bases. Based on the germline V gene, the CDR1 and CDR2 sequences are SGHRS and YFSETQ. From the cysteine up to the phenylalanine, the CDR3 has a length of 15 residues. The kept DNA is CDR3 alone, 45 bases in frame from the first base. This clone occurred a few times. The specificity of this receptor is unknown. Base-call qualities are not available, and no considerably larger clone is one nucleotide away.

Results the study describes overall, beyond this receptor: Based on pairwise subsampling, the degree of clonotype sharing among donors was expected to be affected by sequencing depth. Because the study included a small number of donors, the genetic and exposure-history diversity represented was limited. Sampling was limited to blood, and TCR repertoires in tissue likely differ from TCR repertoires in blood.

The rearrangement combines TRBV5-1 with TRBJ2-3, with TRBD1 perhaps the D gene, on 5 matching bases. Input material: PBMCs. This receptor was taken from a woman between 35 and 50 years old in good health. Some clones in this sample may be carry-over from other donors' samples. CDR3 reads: CASSLSQGFVDTQYF. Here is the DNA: TGCGCCAGCAGCTTGAGCCAGGGTTTCGTAGATACGCAGTATTTT.